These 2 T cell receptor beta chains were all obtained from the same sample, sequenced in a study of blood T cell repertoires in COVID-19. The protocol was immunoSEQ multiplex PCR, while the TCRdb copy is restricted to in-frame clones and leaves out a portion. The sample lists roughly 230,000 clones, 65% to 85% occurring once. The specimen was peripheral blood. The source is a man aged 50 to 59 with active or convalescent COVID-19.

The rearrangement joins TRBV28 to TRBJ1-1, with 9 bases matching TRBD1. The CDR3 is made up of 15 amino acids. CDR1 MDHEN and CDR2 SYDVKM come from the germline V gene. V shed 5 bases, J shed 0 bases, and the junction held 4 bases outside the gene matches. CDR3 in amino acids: CASSLGQGMNTEAFF. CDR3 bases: TGTGCCAGCAGTCTAGGACAGGGGATGAACACTGAAGCTTTCTTT.

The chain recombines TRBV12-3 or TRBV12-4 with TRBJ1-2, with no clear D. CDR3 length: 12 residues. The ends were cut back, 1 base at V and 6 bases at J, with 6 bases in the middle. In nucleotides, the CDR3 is TGTGCCAGCAGTTTAGTGGAGAATGGCTACACCTTC. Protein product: CASSLVENGYTF.